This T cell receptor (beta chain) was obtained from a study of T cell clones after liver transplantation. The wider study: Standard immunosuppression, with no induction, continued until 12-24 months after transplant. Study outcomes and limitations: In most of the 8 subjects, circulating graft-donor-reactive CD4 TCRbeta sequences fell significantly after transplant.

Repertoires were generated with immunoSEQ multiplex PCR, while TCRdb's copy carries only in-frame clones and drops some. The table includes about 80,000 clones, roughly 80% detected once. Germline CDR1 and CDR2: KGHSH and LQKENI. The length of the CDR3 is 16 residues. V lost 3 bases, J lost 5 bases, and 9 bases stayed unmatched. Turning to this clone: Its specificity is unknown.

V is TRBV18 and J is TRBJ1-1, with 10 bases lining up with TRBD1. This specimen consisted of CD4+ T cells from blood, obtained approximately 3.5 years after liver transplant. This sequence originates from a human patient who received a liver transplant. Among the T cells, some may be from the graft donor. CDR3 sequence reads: CASSPGWGQGTTEAFF. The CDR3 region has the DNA TGTGCCAGCTCACCTGGTTGGGGACAGGGGACGACTGAAGCTTTCTTT.